These T cell receptor beta chains were read from a single sample in a study of cytomegalovirus exposure and HLA in healthy donors. TCRdb's copy holds only in-frame clones and misses some; the assay was immunoSEQ multiplex PCR. Of approximately 110,000 clones in the sample, under 85% were seen once. The specimen was PBMCs. Receptors were obtained from a human donor in good health. Each CDR3 is given with its conserved first and last residue. A D gene is named only where the DNA matches it firmly. Size is omitted from some rows. Given values are once, few, many or a class for expanded clones.

V gene	D gene	clone size	J gene	CDR3 length	CDR3 DNA	CDR3 protein
TRBV19	TRBD1	NA	TRBJ1-1	13	TGTGCCAGTGGGGGACAGGAACAATTTGAAGCTTTCTTT	CASGGQEQFEAFF
TRBV19	TRBD2	NA	TRBJ2-7	14	TGTGCCAGTAAGTGGCGGGAGGGCCCATACGAGCAGTACTTC	CASKWREGPYEQYF
TRBV2	NA	NA	TRBJ2-6	15	TGTGCCAGCAGTGAATACGGTGGTGGGGCCAACGTCCTGACTTTC	CASSEYGGGANVLTF
TRBV28	NA	NA	TRBJ1-4	16	TGTGCCAGCAGTTTACGACGGGGAGCAACTAATGAAAAACTGTTTTTT	CASSLRRGATNEKLFF
TRBV11-3	TRBD2	NA	TRBJ2-3	15	TGTGCCAGCAGCGAGGGAGGGGAGAGCACAGATACGCAGTATTTT	CASSEGGESTDTQYF
TRBV28	NA	few	TRBJ2-2	15	TGTGCCAGCAGTTTACGAGGGAGCGGGACCGGGGAGCTGTTTTTT	CASSLRGSGTGELFF
TRBV7-8	NA	NA	TRBJ2-3	19	TGTGCCAGCAGCGCACCAGCCGAGGAGCGTAGAGGGAGCACAGATACGCAGTATTTT	CASSAPAEERRGSTDTQYF
TRBV19	NA	few	TRBJ1-1	13	TGTGCCAGTACACACAGTATGAACACTGAAGCTTTCTTT	CASTHSMNTEAFF
TRBV1	NA	NA	TRBJ2-2	15	TGCACCAGCAGCCCCGGGGGTGTTGTCACCGGGGAGCTGTTTTTT	CTSSPGGVVTGELFF
TRBV5-5	TRBD1	NA	TRBJ1-1	16	TGTGCCAGCAGCGTGCCCGGGACAGGTGGTGTCACTGAAGCTTTCTTT	CASSVPGTGGVTEAFF
TRBV6-1	TRBD1	NA	TRBJ1-4	13	TGTGCCGGCAGACAGGGGCAAGGTGAAAAACTGTTTTTT	CAGRQGQGEKLFF
TRBV19	TRBD1	NA	TRBJ1-1	16	TGTGCCAGTAGTCTATGGACAGGGGGTAGAAACACTGAAGCTTTCTTT	CASSLWTGGRNTEAFF
TRBV2	TRBD1	NA	TRBJ2-7	14	TGTGCCAGCAGGACCGGACAGGCTACCTACGAGCAGTACTTC	CASRTGQATYEQYF
TRBV7-9	TRBD2	NA	TRBJ2-1	16	TGTGCCAGCAGCTTACCGGGACTAGCGGGAGTCAATGAGCAGTTCTTC	CASSLPGLAGVNEQFF
TRBV4-1	NA	NA	TRBJ2-7	15	TGCGCCAGCAGCCATGTTAACCGGGACTTTGGCGAGCAGTACTTC	CASSHVNRDFGEQYF
TRBV6-5	NA	NA	TRBJ1-1	13	TGTGCCAGCAGTGAAGGCCAGGTCACTGAAGCTTTCTTT	CASSEGQVTEAFF
TRBV2	TRBD2	NA	TRBJ2-4	14	TGTGCCAGCAGTGAACCGGGAGGGCGAAACATTCAGTACTTC	CASSEPGGRNIQYF
TRBV7-6	NA	NA	TRBJ1-1	14	TGTGCCAGCCAGGGGATTTCCATGAACACTGAAGCTTTCTTT	CASQGISMNTEAFF
TRBV27	TRBD1	NA	TRBJ2-2	15	TGTGCCAGCAGTTCCACAGGGGTCTATCCCGGGGAGCTGTTTTTT	CASSSTGVYPGELFF
TRBV29-1	TRBD2	NA	TRBJ2-7	13	TGCAGCGCCCTGACTAGCGGAGCCTACGAGCAGTACTTC	CSALTSGAYEQYF
TRBV29-1	TRBD1	NA	TRBJ1-2	13	TGCAGCGTCCCGGGACAGGGGAATTATGGCTACACCTTC	CSVPGQGNYGYTF
TRBV7-9	NA	NA	TRBJ2-7	16	TGTGCCAGCAGCTTAGGGGGGCAGGCAGGGGTCTACGAGCAGTACTTC	CASSLGGQAGVYEQYF
TRBV4-1	TRBD1	once	TRBJ2-1	14	TGCGCCAGCAGCCAAGATTTTCGGGACAGCCGAGGGTTCTTC	CASSQDFRDSRGFF
TRBV28	TRBD1	once	TRBJ2-7	17	TGTGCCAGCAGTTTACTACCAGGGACAGGGAGTACGTTGGAGCAGTACTTC	CASSLLPGTGSTLEQYF
TRBV7-9	TRBD1	NA	TRBJ2-7	17	TGTTCCAGCAGTAACCCACCCGACAGGGTGGGCTCCTACGAGCAGTACTTC	CSSSNPPDRVGSYEQYF
TRBV6-1	NA	NA	TRBJ2-7	16	TGTGCCAGCAGTGATAAGTACAGGTCCCACAACTACGAGCAGTACTTC	CASSDKYRSHNYEQYF
TRBV11-2	NA	once	TRBJ1-1	13	TGTGCCAGCAGCTTAGACAGGGGCACTGAAGCTTTCTTT	CASSLDRGTEAFF
TRBV14	TRBD1	NA	TRBJ1-2	17	TGTGCCGGCAGCCAAGCCCGGGACAGTTATAATGATGGTGGCTACACCTTC	CAGSQARDSYNDGGYTF
TRBV30	NA	NA	TRBJ2-3	15	TGTGCCTGGAGGCCTTCGGGTATTAGCACAGATACGCAGTATTTT	CAWRPSGISTDTQYF
TRBV9	NA	few	TRBJ2-5	17	TGTGCCAGCAGCGTAGGAGGCGGGATTCGTTCTCGGGAGACCCAGTACTTC	CASSVGGGIRSRETQYF
TRBV28	NA	NA	TRBJ1-4	13	TGTGCCAGTGGGGGGGGGACTAATGAAAAACTGTTTTTT	CASGGGTNEKLFF
TRBV5-4	TRBD1	NA	TRBJ2-6	15	TGTGCCAGCAGCTTGCAGGGGGCTGGGGCCAACGTCCTGACTTTC	CASSLQGAGANVLTF
TRBV7-9	TRBD1	NA	TRBJ1-2	13	TGTGCCAGCACCTCGGGACAGGGAACCGGCTACACCTTC	CASTSGQGTGYTF
TRBV6-5	TRBD1	once	TRBJ2-7	14	TGTGCCAGCAGTCTAGACAGGGGGCGCAACGAGCAGTACTTC	CASSLDRGRNEQYF
TRBV4-1	NA	NA	TRBJ1-5	14	TGCGCCAGCAGCCAAGCGTTGTCCAATCAGCCCCAGCATTTT	CASSQALSNQPQHF
TRBV27	TRBD2	NA	TRBJ2-7	15	TGTGCCAGCAGTTTAAGTGGGAGGGACTCCTACGAGCAGTACTTC	CASSLSGRDSYEQYF
TRBV27	NA	NA	TRBJ2-3	17	TGTGCCAGCAGTCCCCAAACCCCAGGTCGTATCACAGATACGCAGTATTTT	CASSPQTPGRITDTQYF
TRBV11-3	TRBD2	few	TRBJ2-7	15	TGTGCCAGCAGCAAAGGACTAGCGGGAGGGTACGAGCAGTACTTC	CASSKGLAGGYEQYF
TRBV27	TRBD2	NA	TRBJ2-7	18	TGTGCCAGCAGTTCGATCCGACTAGCGGGAAGAGGCTCCTACGAGCAGTACTTC	CASSSIRLAGRGSYEQYF
TRBV9	NA	NA	TRBJ1-1	15	TGTGCCAGCAGCGTAGGACGGTCGGGGGGCACTGAAGCTTTCTTT	CASSVGRSGGTEAFF
TRBV5-4	NA	NA	TRBJ2-5	17	TGTGCCAGCAGCTGGACGTTGGGGGCGGCAAACCAAGAGACCCAGTACTTC	CASSWTLGAANQETQYF
TRBV2	NA	NA	TRBJ2-1	14	TGTGCCAGCAAAGCGGGCCTGCCCTACAATGAGCAGTTCTTC	CASKAGLPYNEQFF
TRBV18	TRBD1	NA	TRBJ1-2	14	TGTGCCAGCTCACCACGGGGACAGGTCTATGGCTACACCTTC	CASSPRGQVYGYTF
TRBV29-1	NA	NA	TRBJ2-7	14	TGCAGCGCGAAAAGGGTAGCGGAAGACTACGAGCAGTACTTC	CSAKRVAEDYEQYF
TRBV2	NA	NA	TRBJ2-4	15	TGTGCCAGCAGTGATTGGGGGCGCTTTCGAAACATTCAGTACTTC	CASSDWGRFRNIQYF